This T cell receptor beta chain was retrieved from a study of regulatory and conventional T cells in RAG deficiency (dated by TCRdb to 2016 to 2017). Study-wide context: To compare the diversity and composition of the repertoires of Treg, conventional CD4+ and CD8+ T cells between RAG-deficient patients and healthy controls, the study applied high-throughput TCR beta sequencing. General study outcomes and caveats: Some T-cell subset analyses were not done for some subjects. Shorter CDR3 lengths were found in all patient T-cell subsets, and >75% Treg-Tconv repertoire overlap at nucleotide and amino acid level was observed in Omenn syndrome patients. Markedly lower Shannon entropy and higher Simpson indices were observed in RAG-deficient patients than in control T-cell subpopulations. Compared with controls, Omenn syndrome and CID/AS patients had approximately 99-fold fewer unique TCR beta sequences in Treg cells, whereas the reduction in the other subsets was roughly 9.3-fold. Sorted CD25-high CD127-low cells from Omenn syndrome patients may represent peripherally activated cells rather than bona fide Treg cells.

Before genomic DNA was extracted, conventional CD4+ T cells were isolated from blood as CD25-low CD127-high cells. Repertoire analyses used several healthy control donors as the comparison group. In regard to this clone: What antigen it recognizes has not been identified. It has no much larger one-base neighbor in the sample; base qualities were not kept.

Trimming leaves V shorter by 4 bases and J shorter by 1 base, with the junction holding 6 bases beyond the gene matches. According to the germline V gene, CDR1 reads SGHDN and CDR2 reads FVKESK. Measured from the cysteine to the phenylalanine, the CDR3 is 17 residues long. Solely the CDR3 DNA is kept, with 51 bases framed from the first base. Receptor amplification or capture employed the immunoSEQ multiplex PCR assay. Genomic DNA from the sorted T-cell subsets was used to amplify and sequence rearranged TCR beta chain products. As for how the authors treated the data: Shannon entropy and Simpson indices were used to quantify the repertoire diversity of productive TCR beta rearrangements. To assess clonal expansion, the frequencies of the 100 most abundant productive TCR beta clonotypes were added up as a share of total reads. A self-reactivity index based on amino acid usage at CDR3beta positions 6 and 7 was applied to the TRB repertoires. Two-way ANOVA was used for repertoire analyses, while Student t or Mann-Whitney tests were used for flow cytometric analyses. TCRdb provides this immuneACCESS table in a form limited to in-frame rearrangements. Some clones are lacking; in checked studies, under half of them reflect an unresolved V gene, and why the rest are absent is not known. Clone size and the V and J calls come from that table; the DNA yielded D and trimming. The sample includes roughly 35,000 clones, with about 70% observed a single time. The leading ten clones occupy about 3.4% of the sample.

These sequences were also reported in another study, on regulatory T cells. Reported in the second study: The multiplex PCR relied on 52 forward TRBV primers and 13 reverse TRBJ primers, and amplification bias was corrected through assay-based and computational methods. Restricted unique TRB V-J pairs and skewed V and J gene usage were observed in patient repertoires, most markedly in regulatory T cells. The study compared T-cell receptor beta repertoires of sorted regulatory, conventional CD4+ and CD8+ T cells in CD3G-deficient patients with those in healthy controls. Ficoll density separation was used to isolate peripheral blood mononuclear cells. Within the immunoSEQ assay, multiplex PCR amplified rearranged TRB loci from genomic DNA. Sequencing of the TRB amplicons was done on an Illumina HiSeq platform. Custom algorithms error-filtered the raw sequences and aligned the raw sequences to reference gene sequences, after which the immunoSEQ online tools were used for analysis. The frequencies of productive and nonproductive TRB rearrangements were evaluated among unique sequences as well as among total sequences. For group comparisons, t tests, Mann-Whitney tests or two-way ANOVA were performed in Prism software.

Sample: CD4+ effector T cells sorted from blood. The chain is made from TRBV14 and TRBJ2-2, with TRBD2 identical over 10 junction bases. The sequence was collected from a human donor in good health. The nucleotide sequence is given as TGTGCCAGCAGCCGGACTAGCGGAAGGGGGAACACCGGGGAGCTGTTTTTT. This yields the protein CASSRTSGRGNTGELFF.